Listed below are T cell receptor beta chains from one sample, sequenced in a study of blood T cells in healthy people across ages. TCRdb called the 5' RACE reads again in MiXCR, with one record for every CDR3 protein. The table has under 950,000 distinct CDR3 sequences, 22% seen once; the top ten hold 22%. The sequencing input was blood. Receptors were obtained from a man between 65 and 85 years old in good health. The CDR3 runs from the conserved cysteine through the conserved F or W. The order of the fields is D gene, J gene, clone size, V gene, CDR3 protein, CDR3 DNA. The D gene is left open where the match is weak. Some rows have no size entry. The others give once, few or many, or a class for an expanded clone.

- | TRBJ1-2 | - | TRBV21-1 | CVSSSTGGDYGYTF | TGTGTCAGCAGCTCAACAGGGGGCGACTATGGCTACACCTTC
- | TRBJ1-1 | few | TRBV6-6 | CASSSRERVTEAFF | TGTGCCAGCAGTAGCAGGGAGAGGGTAACTGAAGCTTTCTTT
TRBD2 | TRBJ2-5 | - | TRBV5-1 | CASSLGTSGPETQYF | TGCGCCAGCAGCTTGGGGACTAGCGGTCCGGAGACCCAGTACTTC
- | TRBJ2-3 | once | TRBV12-3/TRBV12-4 | CASSGLNADAQYF | TGTGCCAGCAGTGGCTTGAATGCAGATGCGCAGTATTTT
- | TRBJ2-5 | many | TRBV12-3/TRBV12-4 | CASGIQETQYF | TGTGCCAGCGGAATACAAGAGACCCAGTACTTC
- | TRBJ2-3 | - | TRBV27 | CASRRFGTDTQYF | TGTGCCAGCAGACGTTTTGGCACAGATACGCAGTATTTT
- | TRBJ2-6 | once | TRBV7-9 | CASSKSSGSSGANVLTF | TGTGCCAGCAGCAAAAGCTCTGGGTCCTCTGGGGCCAACGTCCTGACTTTC
- | TRBJ2-1 | - | TRBV5-1 | CASSLDRGVHEQFF | TGCGCCAGCAGCTTGGATAGGGGTGTTCATGAGCAGTTCTTC
TRBD2 | TRBJ2-7 | - | TRBV2 | CASSEEGSGGPVSYEQYF | TGTGCCAGCAGTGAGGAGGGTAGCGGGGGGCCTGTCTCCTACGAGCAGTACTTC
TRBD1 | TRBJ1-4 | few | TRBV4-1 | CASSQPSGGNEKLFF | TGCGCCAGCAGCCAACCCTCAGGGGGAAATGAAAAACTGTTTTTT
- | TRBJ1-1 | - | TRBV7-9 | CASSAREGLNTEAFF | TGTGCCAGCAGCGCCAGGGAGGGATTGAACACTGAAGCTTTCTTT
TRBD2 | TRBJ2-5 | few | TRBV7-2 | CASSATSGVRETQYF | TGTGCCAGCAGCGCGACTAGCGGCGTTCGAGAGACCCAGTACTTC
- | TRBJ2-5 | few | TRBV7-9 | CASSLFNTGPKTQYF | TGTGCCAGCAGCTTATTTAATACAGGTCCGAAGACCCAGTACTTC
TRBD1 | TRBJ1-5 | few | TRBV7-2 | CASSWTGHNQPQHF | TGTGCCAGCAGCTGGACAGGGCACAATCAGCCCCAGCATTTT
- | TRBJ1-1 | few | TRBV5-5 | CASSSRGTSGGTEAFF | TGTGCCAGCAGCTCCCGGGGGACCTCAGGCGGCACTGAAGCTTTCTTT
- | TRBJ1-1 | - | TRBV29-1 | CSVETGTLQAFF | TGCAGCGTCGAGACCGGGACTCTTCAAGCTTTCTTT
TRBD2 | TRBJ2-1 | few | TRBV20-1 | CSASVGGRSNEQFF | TGCAGTGCTAGTGTAGGCGGGAGATCAAATGAGCAGTTCTTC
- | TRBJ2-7 | few | TRBV11-2 | CASNNRQLSYEQYF | TGTGCCAGCAACAACCGACAGCTTTCCTACGAGCAGTACTTC
- | TRBJ1-4 | - | TRBV12-3/TRBV12-4 | CASSLAWAGKEESEKLFF | TGTGCCAGCAGTTTAGCGTGGGCCGGGAAGGAAGAGAGTGAAAAACTGTTTTTT
- | TRBJ2-3 | - | TRBV6-5 | CATRGIRVGTDTQYF | TGTGCCACTCGAGGTATTAGGGTCGGGACAGATACGCAGTATTTT
TRBD2 | TRBJ2-3 | few | TRBV11-2 | CASSLLAGWADTQYF | TGTGCCAGCAGCCTCCTAGCGGGATGGGCAGATACGCAGTATTTT
- | TRBJ2-7 | - | TRBV28 | CASSSNLYEQYF | TGTGCCAGCAGTTCTAACCTATACGAGCAGTACTTC
- | TRBJ1-3 | few | TRBV20-1 | CSAADGNSGNTIYF | TGCAGTGCTGCCGACGGCAACTCTGGAAACACCATATATTTT
- | TRBJ1-1 | - | TRBV10-3 | CATSQEPNTEAFF | TGTGCCACGAGCCAGGAACCGAACACTGAAGCTTTCTTT
- | TRBJ2-7 | few | TRBV6-2/TRBV6-3 | CASSYFGYEQYF | TGTGCCAGCAGTTACTTCGGCTACGAGCAGTACTTC
- | TRBJ1-2 | many | TRBV11-2 | CASSLEQGSPTF | TGTGCCAGCAGCTTAGAACAGGGAAGTCCCACCTTC
TRBD2 | TRBJ2-3 | - | TRBV20-1 | CSAWTSGVSDTQYF | TGCAGTGCCTGGACTAGCGGGGTTTCAGATACGCAGTATTTT
- | TRBJ2-7 | few | TRBV28 | CASSPKRYEQYF | TGTGCCAGCAGTCCCAAGAGGTACGAGCAGTACTTC
- | TRBJ2-1 | few | TRBV6-2/TRBV6-3 | CACSLLGLHDEQFF | TGTGCCTGCAGTTTGCTCGGGTTGCACGATGAGCAGTTCTTC
TRBD2 | TRBJ2-1 | - | TRBV20-1 | CSATGLVYNEQFF | TGCAGTGCCACGGGACTAGTCTACAATGAGCAGTTCTTC
- | TRBJ2-1 | - | TRBV19 | CAIPVSYNEQFF | TGTGCCATTCCCGTCTCCTACAATGAGCAGTTCTTC
- | TRBJ2-5 | few | TRBV29-1 | CSVDSGVETQYF | TGCAGCGTTGACTCAGGGGTGGAGACCCAGTACTTC
- | TRBJ2-3 | many | TRBV11-2 | CASSLTGTPFSTDTQYF | TGTGCCAGCAGCCTAACCGGGACCCCGTTTAGCACAGATACGCAGTATTTT
- | TRBJ2-3 | - | TRBV11-2 | CASSPPWGNADTQYF | TGTGCCAGCAGCCCCCCGTGGGGGAACGCAGATACGCAGTATTTT